Below are 18 T cell receptor beta chains sequenced from a single sample in a study of memory CD4+ T cells and cytomegalovirus serostatus. TCRdb's copy holds only in-frame clones and misses some; the assay was immunoSEQ multiplex PCR. The repertoire includes about 56,000 clones, about 80% of them detected once, and 2.6% sits in the top ten. Single viable CD3+CD4+CD8-CD45RO+ cells were sorted as the memory CD4+ T cells. The sequencing input was memory CD4+ T cells from blood. The source is an adult in good health and CMV-seropositive.

This clone has more than one count but fewer than ten. At one end, the junction sequence differs from germline, possibly due to a read error. The gene calls are TRBV7-8 and TRBJ2-5; D is undetermined. The germline V gene has CDR1 SGHVS and CDR2 FQNEAQ. The CDR3 loop spans 15 amino acids. As DNA, the CDR3 is TGTGCCAGCAGCCTATCACCAGACTCCCAAGAGGCCCAGTACTTC. Residues: CASSLSPDSQEAQYF.

The chain uses TRBV28 and TRBJ1-5; no firm D call. This CDR3 spans 19 amino acids. Looked up from germline, CDR1 is MDHEN and CDR2 is SYDVKM. Trimming removed 2 bases from V and 6 bases from J, with 26 bases in between. The CDR3: CASSLIRLGLQTGRQPQHF. The CDR3 DNA sequence: TGTGCCAGCAGTTTAATCCGGTTAGGACTCCAAACGGGTCGTCAGCCCCAGCATTTT.

The chain has TRBV6-4 and TRBJ1-1; TRBD1 matches at 7 bases. This CDR3 is built from 14 residues. Germline CDR1 reads MRHNA; CDR2 reads SNTAGT. V gave up 5 bases and J gave up 5 bases; unmatched junction bases: 8. The DNA for the CDR3 is TGTGCCAGCAGTCAACAGACAGGGATTACTGAAGCTTTCTTT. Its translation is CASSQQTGITEAFF.

This chain uses TRBV4-2 with TRBJ2-1; 14 nucleotides agree with TRBD2. The CDR3 runs to 19 residues. The germline gives CDR1 LGHNA, CDR2 YNFKEQ. V shed 1 base and J 2 bases; nucleotides not matched to a gene: 7. The CDR3 here is CASSQAGTSGRRAYNEQFF. In DNA, the CDR3 is TGTGCCAGCAGCCAAGCCGGGACTAGCGGGAGAAGGGCCTACAATGAGCAGTTCTTC.

V and J are TRBV19 and TRBJ1-5; D may be TRBD1 (5 bases). CDR1 and CDR2 (germline): LNHDA, SQIVND (reference sequence). Trimming removed 9 bases at V and 7 bases at J, with 13 bases between. The CDR3 is 12 amino acids. This CDR3 is CASGDYRQPQHF. The CDR3 DNA follows: TGTGCCAGCGGGGACTACAGGCAGCCCCAGCATTTT.

This chain uses TRBV11-3 with TRBJ2-4, with a possible D match to TRBD2 (6 bases). Germline loops: CDR1 SGHNT, CDR2 YENEEA. V lost 3 bases and J 5 bases, leaving 11 bases between the germline ends. The CDR3 covers 14 residues. Here the CDR3 reads CASSFDGGENIQYF. The CDR3 DNA follows: TGTGCCAGCAGCTTCGACGGGGGAGAAAACATTCAGTACTTC.

The V gene is TRBV6-6, the J gene TRBJ2-1; 12 bases fit TRBD2. This CDR3 is 16 amino acids long. Looked up from germline, CDR1 is MNHNY and CDR2 is SVGAGI (reference sequence). After removal of 8 bases from V and 6 bases from J, the junction contained 11 bases not matched to a gene. Here the CDR3 reads CASSHTGTSGFNEQFF. CDR3 DNA sequence: TGTGCCAGCTCCCATACCGGGACTAGCGGGTTCAATGAGCAGTTCTTC.

The chain couples TRBV30 to TRBJ1-6; D not resolved. Trimming took off 0 bases at V and 8 bases at J, with 8 bases between the two ends. Germline loops: CDR1 GTSNPN, CDR2 SVGIG (reference sequence). The CDR3 contains 13 residues. The CDR3 here is CAWSVGNDSPLHF. CDR3 bases: TGTGCCTGGAGTGTAGGCAACGATTCACCCCTCCACTTT.

V usage is TRBV5-1 and J usage is TRBJ1-2, with D hard to call. CDR3 size: 13 residues. CDR1 and CDR2 from the germline V gene are SGHRS and YFSETQ. Trimming left V 3 bases short and J 1 base short, with 7 bases between. Here the CDR3 DNA reads TGCGCCAGCAGCTCGAACCTTAACTATGGCTACACCTTC. This encodes CASSSNLNYGYTF.

This chain connects TRBV20-1 to TRBJ1-2; D not resolved. This CDR3 is built from 10 residues. The germline V gene encodes CDR1 DFQATT and CDR2 SNEGSKA (reference sequence). V gave up 6 bases and J gave up 8 bases, with 10 bases separating them. The CDR3 reads CSAPQAGYTF. CDR3 nucleotide sequence: TGCAGTGCACCCCAGGCAGGCTACACCTTC.

V and J are TRBV6-1 and TRBJ1-2; a weak D match, TRBD1 (5 bases). The V end was cut by 3 bases, the J end by 4 bases, with 12 bases between. Germline V CDR1 and CDR2: MNHNS, SASEGT. This CDR3 contains 14 residues. The CDR3 reads CASSEGVGSYGYTF. The CDR3 DNA follows: TGTGCCAGCAGTGAGGGGGTAGGTAGCTATGGCTACACCTTC.

On this clone itself: Sequence at one end of the junction differs from germline and may be a read error. The genes are TRBV7-2 and TRBJ1-2, with TRBD1 matching 10 bases. CDR1 is SGHTA and CDR2 is FQGNSA in the germline V gene. CDR3 size: 13 residues. The DNA for the CDR3 is TGTGCCAGCAGCTCCGGCCATAGACAGGGGGCAGGTTTC. Translation gives CASSSGHRQGAGF. Together with reference TRBV7-2 and TRBJ1-2, the CDR3 gives the full variable domain: GAGVSQSPSNKVTEKGKDVELRCDPISGHTALYWYRQSLGQGLEFLIYFQGNSAPDKSGLPSDRFSAERTGGSVSTLTIQRTQQEDSAVYLCASSSGHRQGAGFGSGTRLTVV.

This chain links TRBV5-1 with TRBJ2-6; D ambiguous. Germline CDR1 is SGHRS and CDR2 is YFSETQ. V was pared by 7 bases and J by 0 bases, with 14 bases between. The CDR3 covers 16 residues. CDR3 sequence: CASSGRSVSGANVLTF. The CDR3 nucleotides are TGCGCCAGCTCTGGACGGTCTGTCTCTGGGGCCAACGTCCTGACTTTC.

The chain recombines TRBV11-3 with TRBJ1-4; the D is unclear. Germline CDR1 SGHNT, CDR2 YENEEA. Deletions cut 4 bases from V and 1 base from J, with 7 bases between. The CDR3 is made up of 14 amino acids. In nucleotides, the CDR3 is TGTGCCAGCAGCTCCAGCGTAACTAATGAAAAACTGTTTTTT. Translated: CASSSSVTNEKLFF.

This clone was counted between two and nine times. The chain recombines TRBV28 with TRBJ2-1; D assignment may be TRBD1 or TRBD2 (5 bases each). Trimming took off 5 bases at V and 15 bases at J, with 20 bases between the two ends. The germline gives CDR1 MDHEN, CDR2 SYDVKM. The CDR3 spans 13 residues. The CDR3 DNA follows: TGTGCCAGCAGTGCTCTCCCCGGGACCTCAACGTTCTTC. Its translation is CASSALPGTSTFF.

The J gene is TRBJ1-2, the V gene TRBV7-9; no definite D call. The CDR3 runs to 13 residues. With 2 bases removed from V and 5 bases from J, the gap between germline ends came to 9 bases. Germline V lookup: CDR1 SEHNR, CDR2 FQNEAQ (reference sequence). As DNA, the CDR3 is TGTGCCAGCAGCTTAAAGGGTGGATATGGCTACACCTTC. Protein product: CASSLKGGYGYTF.

The chain employs TRBV4-3 and TRBJ1-1; no reliable D call. Trimming took 0 bases from V and 11 from J, leaving 13 bases between them. The germline CDR1 and CDR2 sequences are LGHNA and YSLEER. The CDR3 spans 13 residues. CDR3 sequence reads: CASSQDMGSVAFF. The CDR3 region has the DNA TGCGCCAGCAGCCAAGATATGGGGTCTGTGGCTTTCTTT.

The chain links TRBV15 to TRBJ1-2; a weak D match, TRBD1 (5 bases). V was shortened by 1 base and J by 1 base, with 7 bases between the two germline ends. Germline V gene sequence: CDR1 LNHNV, CDR2 YYDKDF (reference sequence). This CDR3 spans 14 amino acids. CDR3 loop: CATSRGQLNYGYTF. The CDR3, as DNA: TGTGCCACCAGCAGAGGACAGCTTAACTATGGCTACACCTTC. Full variable domain (remainder filled in from reference TRBV15 and TRBJ1-2): DAMVIQNPRYQVTQFGKPVTLSCSQTLNHNVMYWYQQKSSQAPKLLFHYYDKDFNNEADTPDNFQSRRPNTSFCFLDIRSPGLGDTAMYLCATSRGQLNYGYTFGSGTRLTVV.